This T cell receptor beta chain was profiled in a study of blood T cell repertoires in COVID-19. Trimming removed 7 bases from V and 11 bases from J; junction bases left unmatched: 11. The CDR3 runs to 13 residues. Germline V gene lookup returns CDR1 MNHEY and CDR2 SVGAGI. Study processing details: Reference gene primer amplification gave nucleated cell count estimates. Measured with immunoSEQ multiplex PCR; TCRdb has only the in-frame clones, and not every one. The DNA gave D and trimming, while V, J and clone size come from that table. The table includes 85,000 to 90,000 clones, 70% to 85% detected once.

The chain couples TRBV6-5 to TRBJ2-3, with 8 bases fitting TRBD2. The clonotype was recovered from a man between 65 and 79 years old with acute or convalescent COVID-19. Input material: peripheral blood. The CDR3 region is CASTYRAGGQQYF. The CDR3 nucleotides are TGTGCCAGCACCTACCGGGCGGGGGGTCAGCAGTATTTT.